The subject of this entry is one T cell receptor beta chain. Amplification used 60 Vbeta primers and 13 Jbeta primers. Assay: immunoSEQ multiplex PCR; the TCRdb copy retains only in-frame clones and omits some. In the table there are some 200,000 clones, around 81% of which are singletons. V dropped 1 base and J dropped 5 bases, with 12 bases sitting between them. The germline V gene encodes CDR1 LGHNA and CDR2 YSLEER. This CDR3 comprises 16 residues. This specimen comes from a study of cytomegalovirus exposure and HLA in healthy donors. Source material: PBMCs. This clonotype originated in a woman aged 25 to 39 in good health and CMV-seronegative. The gene calls are TRBV4-3 and TRBJ1-6; maybe TRBD1 (6 bases). As DNA, the CDR3 is TGCGCCAGCAGCCAAGGTCCAGGGGCCGATAATTCACCCCTCCACTTT. This codes for CASSQGPGADNSPLHF.